These 25 T cell receptor beta chains were sequenced from one sample in a study of graft-versus-host responses after intestinal transplantation. Assay: immunoSEQ multiplex PCR; the TCRdb copy retains only in-frame clones and omits some. The sample yields approximately 92,000 clones, about 89% seen once. Their target antigens are unknown. Specimen: unstimulated CD8+ T cells sorted from spleen or lymph node cells, collected before intestinal transplant. Source of these receptors: a human donor who received an intestinal transplant.

The rearrangement joins TRBV7-9 to TRBJ2-3; no reliable D call. The CDR3 spans 10 residues. Trimming stripped 8 bases from V and 5 bases from J, with 5 bases between. CDR1 and CDR2 (germline): SEHNR, FQNEAQ (reference sequence). The CDR3 spells CASERDTQYF. The CDR3 DNA is TGTGCCAGCGAGAGAGATACGCAGTATTTT.

The V gene is TRBV5-4, the J gene TRBJ2-3; 13 bases match TRBD2. V gave up 4 bases and J gave up 1 base; unmatched junction bases: 6. CDR1 is SGHNT, CDR2 YYREEE, per germline (reference sequence). CDR3 size: 17 residues. The CDR3 is CASSNGLAGDGTDTQYF. The CDR3 bases are TGTGCCAGCAGCAACGGACTAGCGGGAGATGGCACAGATACGCAGTATTTT.

The chain couples TRBV6-5 to TRBJ2-1; 13 bases are shared with TRBD2. Per the germline V gene, CDR1 is MNHEY and CDR2 is SVGAGI. V lost 4 bases, J lost 6 bases, and 0 bases stayed unmatched. The CDR3 is made up of 14 amino acids. CDR3 nucleotides: TGTGCCAGCAGTTGGACTAGCGGGAGCAATGAGCAGTTCTTC. Translating gives CASSWTSGSNEQFF.

This chain uses TRBV4-1 with TRBJ2-3; 10 bases agree with TRBD2. Germline V lookup: CDR1 MGHRA, CDR2 YSYEKL. V was clipped by 3 bases and J by 3 bases; unmatched bases: 3. This CDR3 has 15 residues. CDR3 in DNA: TGCGCCAGCAGCCATGGGACTAGCGTAACAGATACGCAGTATTTT. This gives the protein CASSHGTSVTDTQYF.

V gene TRBV2 combines with J gene TRBJ2-2, with D unresolved. CDR3 length: 14 amino acids. Germline CDR1 is SNHLY and CDR2 is FYNNEI. V was clipped by 1 base and J by 0 bases, with 3 bases between them. The CDR3 bases are TGTGCCAGCAGTGAAGTGACGAACACCGGGGAGCTGTTTTTT. It yields the protein CASSEVTNTGELFF.

The rearrangement uses TRBV6-5 and TRBJ1-1, with a weak D call TRBD1 (5 bases). V was shortened by 7 bases and J by 4 bases, with 13 bases between the two germline ends. CDR1 and CDR2 from the germline V gene are MNHEY and SVGAGI. CDR3 length equals 13 residues. DNA of the CDR3: TGTGCCAGCACCCCGTCGGGGGGCACTGAAGCTTTCTTT. Amino acids: CASTPSGGTEAFF.

The genes are TRBV6-1 and TRBJ2-1; TRBD2 is a possible D gene (5 bases). CDR1 is MNHNS and CDR2 is SASEGT in the germline V gene. CDR3 length: 12 amino acids. The V end was cut by 4 bases, the J end by 6 bases, with 7 bases between. Here the CDR3 DNA reads TGTGCCAGCAGTGGAGGACTCAATGAGCAGTTCTTC. Translating gives CASSGGLNEQFF.

The genes are TRBV7-6 and TRBJ1-1; a weak D match, TRBD1 (5 bases). The CDR3 is 13 amino acids. Germline assignment: CDR1 SGHVS and CDR2 FNYEAQ. Trimming shortened V by 7 bases and J by 5 bases, and 14 bases separated the two germline ends. The CDR3 is CASTATWGTEAFF. In DNA, the CDR3 is TGTGCCAGCACCGCAACGTGGGGGACTGAAGCTTTCTTT.

The chain carries TRBV6-5 and TRBJ2-7; no definite D call. The CDR3 length is 13 residues. V gave up 6 bases and J gave up 0 bases, with 9 bases separating them. CDR1 and CDR2 from the germline V gene are MNHEY and SVGAGI. The CDR3 DNA reads TGTGCCAGCAGCCCCGACGGCTCCTACGAGCAGTACTTC. Residues: CASSPDGSYEQYF.

The chain carries TRBV6-1 and TRBJ2-7; a weak D match, TRBD2 (6 bases). The CDR3 has 14 residues. Germline-derived CDR1 and CDR2 are MNHNS and SASEGT. Trimming cost V 6 bases and J 3 bases, with 15 bases left between them. The CDR3 DNA is TGTGCCAGCAGCGACACGGAGGGCGACTACGAGCAGTACTTC. Protein sequence: CASSDTEGDYEQYF.

CDR3 amino acids: CASSQDPVASGYYEQYF. The DNA for the CDR3 is TGTGCCAGCAGCCAAGATCCCGTGGCTAGCGGGTACTACGAGCAGTACTTC. The chain links TRBV4-2 to TRBJ2-5, with TRBD2 matching 8 bases. The J call could be wrong; TRBJ2-7 is a better fit for the DNA end. The CDR3 is 17 residues long. Germline V gene sequence: CDR1 LGHNA, CDR2 YNFKEQ.

The rearrangement uses TRBV20-1 and TRBJ2-1; D is ambiguous. This CDR3 spans 11 amino acids. V was trimmed by 4 bases and J by 6 bases, leaving 7 bases between them. The germline gives CDR1 DFQATT, CDR2 SNEGSKA (reference sequence). This chain's CDR3 is CSATGPNEQFF. For the CDR3, the DNA is TGCAGTGCTACCGGGCCCAATGAGCAGTTCTTC.

This clone has only a few counts. V gene TRBV7-2 combines with J gene TRBJ1-2; D call uncertain. The germline V gene encodes CDR1 SGHTA and CDR2 FQGNSA. V was shortened by 0 bases and J by 3 bases, with 5 bases between the two germline ends. The CDR3 sequence is 13 residues long. The CDR3 sequence: CASSLAGDYGYTF. The CDR3 nucleotides read TGTGCCAGCAGCTTAGCTGGGGACTATGGCTACACCTTC.

The chain joins TRBV7-9 to TRBJ2-3; D tentatively fits TRBD1 or TRBD2 (5 bases each). Germline-derived CDR1 and CDR2 are SEHNR and FQNEAQ (reference sequence). The germline V and J ends were trimmed by 3 bases and 5 bases, with 18 bases remaining between them. The CDR3 contains 16 residues. The CDR3 sequence: CASSFFQGPPEDTQYF. CDR3 coding DNA: TGTGCCAGCAGCTTTTTCCAGGGACCGCCGGAAGATACGCAGTATTTT.

The chain couples TRBV6-5 to TRBJ2-1, with no clear D. V was shortened by 0 bases and J by 15 bases, with 9 bases between the two germline ends. CDR3 length: 11 amino acids. CDR1 and CDR2 from the germline V gene are MNHEY and SVGAGI. The CDR3 sequence: CASSYSGMWFF. CDR3 sequence (DNA): TGTGCCAGCAGTTACTCTGGGATGTGGTTCTTC.

This clone came up a few times. The chain employs TRBV7-9 and TRBJ2-7, with D uncertain. CDR3 length: 12 residues. CDR1 and CDR2 from the germline V gene are SEHNR and FQNEAQ (reference sequence). V was clipped by 2 bases and J by 6 bases, with 8 bases between them. CDR3 protein: CASSLRVSEQYF. DNA for the CDR3: TGTGCCAGCAGCTTACGGGTTAGCGAGCAGTACTTC. Filled out from reference TRBV7-9 and TRBJ2-7, the complete variable domain reads DTGVSQNPRHKITKRGQNVTFRCDPISEHNRLYWYRQTLGQGPEFLTYFQNEAQLEKSRLLSDRFSAERPKGSFSTLEIQRTEQGDSAMYLCASSLRVSEQYFGPGTRLTVT.

V gene TRBV30 combines with J gene TRBJ1-5; D call uncertain. Looked up from germline, CDR1 is GTSNPN and CDR2 is SVGIG (reference sequence). The CDR3 contains 13 residues. V was clipped by 1 base and J by 0 bases, with 4 bases between them. The CDR3 bases are TGTGCCTGGAGTGAGCTTAGCAATCAGCCCCAGCATTTT. The encoded protein is CAWSELSNQPQHF.

The chain has TRBV19 and TRBJ2-5; tentative D call: TRBD2 (5 bases). V dropped 1 base and J dropped 11 bases, with 17 bases sitting between them. Germline V gene lookup returns CDR1 LNHDA and CDR2 SQIVND (reference sequence). CDR3 size: 14 residues. This CDR3 reads CASSIAYRLGEQYF. The CDR3 nucleotides read TGTGCCAGTAGTATAGCCTACCGGTTGGGAGAGCAGTACTTC.

In DNA form, the CDR3 reads TGTGCCAGCAGTTTCGGACAGGAAAATCAGCCCCAGCATTTT. This gives the protein CASSFGQENQPQHF. This chain joins TRBV28 and TRBJ1-5, with 7 nucleotides matching TRBD1. V trimming: 3 bases; J trimming: 4 bases; junction bases outside the gene matches: 3. Germline lookup yields CDR1 MDHEN and CDR2 SYDVKM. The CDR3 consists of 14 residues.

The chain links TRBV9 to TRBJ1-2; the match to TRBD1 covers 7 bases. Trimming at V came to 3 bases and at J to 2 bases, leaving 10 bases not matched to a gene. From germline, CDR1 is SGDLS and CDR2 YYNGEE. This CDR3 has 16 amino acids. The CDR3 bases are TGTGCCAGCAGCGAAGGGGGAGGGGGCGCAAACTATGGCTACACCTTC. Its protein is CASSEGGGGANYGYTF.

The chain uses TRBV6-6 and TRBJ2-7; perhaps TRBD1 as D (8 bases). The V gene's germline CDR1 is MNHNY and CDR2 SVGAGI (reference sequence). The germline V and J ends were trimmed by 5 bases and 7 bases, with 18 bases remaining between them. The CDR3 length is 14 residues. CDR3 protein: CASSLSGTGKEQYF. For the CDR3, the DNA is TGTGCCAGCAGTCTGAGCGGGACAGGTAAAGAGCAGTACTTC.

Details on this clone: A read error may produce the germline difference seen at one junction end. CDR3 in DNA: TGTGCCAGCAGCTCTGAGGGGGAGCTGGCTACACCCCTCCACTTT. As protein: CASSSEGELATPLHF. This chain joins TRBV5-3 and TRBJ1-6; TRBD1 is a possible D gene (6 bases). TRBV5-3 is an ORF for which the function is uncertain. The CDR3 length is 15 residues.

This clone occurred a few times. The chain combines TRBV6-1 with TRBJ1-2; D perhaps matches TRBD1 (6 bases). In germline, CDR1 is MNHNS, CDR2 SASEGT. The V and J ends lost 4 bases and 7 bases respectively, with 10 bases between them. The CDR3 is 12 residues long. CDR3 nucleotide sequence: TGTGCCAGCAGTGGGGCACAGGGTGGCTACACCTTC. It is translated as CASSGAQGGYTF.

The gene calls are TRBV5-1 and TRBJ2-1; D ambiguous. Germline lookup yields CDR1 SGHRS and CDR2 YFSETQ. The CDR3 sequence is 14 residues long. Trimming pared 1 base from V and 5 bases from J, leaving 10 bases between. CDR3 nucleotide sequence: TGCGCCAGCAGCTTGATTGCGGTGAACAATGAGCAGTTCTTC. Translated, it gives CASSLIAVNNEQFF.

V is TRBV11-2 and J is TRBJ2-7; 10 bases line up with TRBD1. This CDR3 comprises 15 residues. V trimming: 2 bases; J trimming: 4 bases; junction bases outside the gene matches: 5. The germline gives CDR1 SGHAT, CDR2 FQNNGV. The CDR3 coding sequence is TGTGCCAGCAGCTTACCCGGGACAGGGGATTACGAGCAGTACTTC. Its translation: CASSLPGTGDYEQYF.